One sample yielded the 15 T cell receptor beta chains listed below, sequenced in a study of shared clonotypes between healthy human individuals. TCRdb's copy holds only in-frame clones and misses some; the assay was immunoSEQ multiplex PCR. The sample lists hundreds of thousands of clones, approximately 95% seen once, with 0.095% to 0.14% in the top ten. Naive CD8 cells, CD45RO-negative and positively selected for CCR7, excluded terminally differentiated effector memory CD45RA+ cells. The specimen sequenced was naive CD8+ T cells sorted from blood. These receptors originate from a woman younger than 45 in good health.

This clone has only one observation. This chain uses TRBV4-1 with TRBJ2-7; D remains unclear. Germline V gene sequence: CDR1 MGHRA, CDR2 YSYEKL. V lost 2 bases, J lost 7 bases, and 18 bases lay in between. The CDR3 contains 15 residues. The CDR3 region is CASSQTAGPPLEQYF. The CDR3, as DNA: TGCGCCAGCAGCCAAACGGCAGGACCTCCTTTAGAGCAGTACTTC.

The rearrangement joins TRBV13 to TRBJ2-1; D is unresolved. V lost 4 bases to trimming and J lost 10 bases, with 11 bases between them. This CDR3 is 12 amino acids long. Germline CDR1 reads PRHDT; CDR2 reads FYEKMQ (reference sequence). CDR3 sequence (DNA): TGTGCCAGCAGCTCCCTAGGCGGAGAGCAGTTCTTC. It encodes CASSSLGGEQFF.

The rearrangement uses TRBV25-1 and TRBJ1-5; D may be TRBD1 (6 bases). The V end lost 4 bases, the J end lost 9 bases, and 16 bases lay between the germline ends. CDR1 MGHDK and CDR2 SYGVNS come from the germline V gene. CDR3 size: 14 residues. Here the CDR3 DNA reads TGTGCCAGCAGTGGACTGGACAGCTTGAGGCCCCAGCATTTT. Residues: CASSGLDSLRPQHF.

This rearrangement joins TRBV2 to TRBJ2-5; a possible D gene is TRBD2 (5 bases). CDR1 and CDR2 (germline): SNHLY, FYNNEI. V lost 7 bases and J lost 5, with 8 bases in between. The CDR3 covers 11 residues. The CDR3 spells CASKTKETQYF. The DNA for the CDR3 is TGTGCCAGCAAGACTAAGGAGACCCAGTACTTC.

The chain carries TRBV6-1 and TRBJ1-4; D is unresolved. Trimming removed 5 bases from V and 0 bases from J, with 7 bases in between. The germline V gene encodes CDR1 MNHNS and CDR2 SASEGT. The CDR3 is made up of 14 amino acids. CDR3: CASSPHPTNEKLFF. CDR3 bases: TGTGCCAGCAGTCCTCATCCAACTAATGAAAAACTGTTTTTT.

The chain has TRBV7-9 and TRBJ2-1; 9 bases match TRBD2. The germline CDR1 and CDR2 sequences are SEHNR and FQNEAQ (reference sequence). CDR3 length: 13 residues. V gave up 11 bases and J gave up 9 bases; unmatched junction bases: 11. The CDR3 DNA is TGTGCCGCCGAAATGGGACTAGCAATTGAGCAGTTCTTC. Translation gives CAAEMGLAIEQFF.

V gene TRBV9 combines with J gene TRBJ2-2; 14 bases map to TRBD2. The germline V gene has CDR1 SGDLS and CDR2 YYNGEE. The CDR3 runs 16 residues. V shed 0 bases, J shed 7 bases, and the junction held 2 bases outside the gene matches. CDR3 protein: CASSVAGTSGSGELFF. The CDR3 coding sequence is TGTGCCAGCAGCGTAGCCGGGACTAGCGGGAGCGGGGAGCTGTTTTTT.

This clone was recorded only once. The rearrangement links TRBV7-9 to TRBJ1-1; weak D call: TRBD1 (6 bases). Germline loops: CDR1 SEHNR, CDR2 FQNEAQ (reference sequence). The CDR3 has 14 amino acids. V lost 1 base and J lost 7, with 13 bases in between. CDR3 nucleotides: TGTGCCAGCAGCTTAGGTTACGCGGACAGTGAAGCTTTCTTT. Protein sequence: CASSLGYADSEAFF.

This chain joins TRBV15 and TRBJ2-1; 12 bases fit TRBD2. Trimming cost V 3 bases and J 7 bases; bases outside gene matches: 7. The V gene's germline CDR1 is LNHNV and CDR2 YYDKDF (reference sequence). This CDR3 comprises 16 residues. The CDR3 nucleotides read TGTGCCACCAGCAGTCGGACTAGCGGGAACGTGAATGAGCAGTTCTTC. Its translation: CATSSRTSGNVNEQFF.

The rearrangement joins TRBV28 to TRBJ2-7, with a possible D match to TRBD1 (5 bases). The CDR3 length is 14 residues. CDR1 and CDR2 (germline): MDHEN, SYDVKM. V lost 5 bases and J lost 3, with 14 bases in between. The CDR3 DNA reads as TGTGCCAGCAGTACAGGATACCCCTTCTACGAGCAGTACTTC. Amino acid sequence: CASSTGYPFYEQYF.

A single count supports this clone. The V and J genes are TRBV27 and TRBJ2-7; 7 positions agree with TRBD1. The CDR3 is 15 residues long. The V gene end was trimmed by 5 bases and the J gene end by 3 bases; junction bases not matched to a gene: 10. The germline V gene encodes CDR1 MNHEY and CDR2 SMNVEV (reference sequence). The CDR3 DNA is TGTGCCAGCAGTCTCTCCATGACAGGGTTCTACGAGCAGTACTTC. The encoded protein is CASSLSMTGFYEQYF.

The CDR3 nucleotides read TGTGCCAGCAGTCAAGAGACAGGGCTGGGTCAGCCCCAGCATTTT. Translating gives CASSQETGLGQPQHF. The chain recombines TRBV27 with TRBJ1-5, with 7 bases identical to TRBD1. CDR1 and CDR2 (germline): MNHEY, SMNVEV (reference sequence). Germline trimming cut 5 bases from V and 6 bases from J; bases unmatched to any gene: 10. CDR3 length: 15 amino acids.

The chain carries TRBV4-2 and TRBJ1-2, with D possibly matching TRBD1 (5 bases). The V end was cut by 0 bases, the J end by 6 bases, with 14 bases between. In germline, CDR1 is LGHNA, CDR2 YNFKEQ. This CDR3 has 15 residues. CDR3 sequence reads: CASSQDRGPEDGYTF. CDR3 DNA: TGTGCCAGCAGCCAAGATCGGGGACCTGAGGATGGCTACACCTTC.

The V and J genes are TRBV6-1 and TRBJ1-5; D call uncertain. V was clipped by 6 bases and J by 1 base, with 10 bases between them. CDR1 and CDR2 (germline): MNHNS, SASEGT. CDR3 size: 14 residues. CDR3 amino acids: CASRPGQSNQPQHF. CDR3 DNA sequence: TGTGCCAGCAGACCTGGCCAAAGCAATCAGCCCCAGCATTTT.

The V call is TRBV5-1, the J call TRBJ2-2, with D maybe TRBD2 (5 bases). Per the germline V gene, CDR1 is SGHRS and CDR2 is YFSETQ. The CDR3 totals 14 residues. Trimming cost V 5 bases and J 3 bases, with 11 bases left between them. CDR3 sequence reads: CASRLEGYTGELFF. As DNA, the CDR3 is TGCGCCAGCAGGCTTGAGGGATACACCGGGGAGCTGTTTTTT.